The next 19 T cell receptor beta chains were all read from a single sample in a study of cytomegalovirus exposure and HLA in healthy donors. PCR involved 60 Vbeta and 13 Jbeta primers. The table came from immunoSEQ multiplex PCR; TCRdb's copy has only in-frame clones and leaves some out. The sample holds 120,000 to 150,000 clones. Sequencing used PBMCs. These receptors all come from a woman between 18 and 30 years old in good health and CMV-seronegative.

Here the CDR3 reads CATRDQGVDTGELFF. The CDR3 nucleotides are TGTGCCACCAGAGATCAGGGGGTCGACACCGGGGAGCTGTTTTTT. V and J are TRBV15 and TRBJ2-2, with 7 positions matching TRBD1. After removal of 6 bases from V and 3 bases from J, the junction contained 7 bases not matched to a gene. Germline V gene lookup returns CDR1 LNHNV and CDR2 YYDKDF (reference sequence). CDR3 length equals 15 residues.

The chain is built from TRBV11-3 and TRBJ1-4, with no clear D. Looked up from germline, CDR1 is SGHNT and CDR2 is YENEEA. This CDR3 is 16 amino acids long. Trimming left V 4 bases short and J 4 bases short, with 16 bases between. DNA for the CDR3: TGTGCCAGCAGCTCAAGTTGGATCGAGGATAATGAAAAACTGTTTTTT. This encodes CASSSSWIEDNEKLFF.

V and J are TRBV4-3 and TRBJ1-2, with D possibly being TRBD1 (6 bases). The V gene lost 4 bases and the J gene lost 8 bases, with 14 bases spanning the gap. The CDR3 extends over 13 amino acids. Germline assignment: CDR1 LGHNA and CDR2 YSLEER. The CDR3 bases are TGCGCCAGCAGCCCGACTCCAGGGGTCGGCTACACCTTC. Its protein is CASSPTPGVGYTF.

The chain employs TRBV5-4 and TRBJ2-3; possible D gene TRBD1, 6 bases. V lost 2 bases and J lost 0, with 10 bases in between. From germline, CDR1 is SGHNT and CDR2 YYREEE (reference sequence). The length of the CDR3 is 15 residues. In nucleotides, the CDR3 is TGTGCCAGCAGCTTACAGGGAGTTAGCACAGATACGCAGTATTTT. As protein: CASSLQGVSTDTQYF.

This chain joins TRBV5-4 and TRBJ1-3, with D perhaps TRBD1 (5 bases). The CDR3 totals 14 residues. V dropped 5 bases and J dropped 3 bases, with 12 bases sitting between them. CDR1 is SGHNT, CDR2 YYREEE, per germline (reference sequence). The CDR3 nucleotides are TGTGCCAGCAGTATGGAGGGGCTTGGAAACACCATATATTTT. As protein: CASSMEGLGNTIYF.

The chain links TRBV4-1 to TRBJ2-7; the D gene is possibly TRBD2 (5 bases). The V end lost 0 bases, the J end lost 12 bases, and 21 bases lay between the germline ends. The CDR3 is made up of 15 amino acids. CDR1 and CDR2 (germline): MGHRA, YSYEKL. The chain's CDR3 is CASSQERAEAGRVYV. DNA for the CDR3: TGCGCCAGCAGCCAAGAAAGAGCGGAGGCGGGCCGGGTGTACGTC.

The chain recombines TRBV18 with TRBJ1-4; D not certain. Germline CDR1 and CDR2: KGHSH and LQKENI. This CDR3 region has 14 residues. V lost 3 bases and J 0 bases, leaving 5 bases between the germline ends. CDR3: CASSPEATNEKLFF. In DNA, the CDR3 is TGTGCCAGCTCACCGGAGGCAACTAATGAAAAACTGTTTTTT.

The chain carries TRBV20-1 and TRBJ2-5, with a weak D call TRBD2 (5 bases). TRBJ2-7 matches the DNA end more closely, so the J call is doubtful. CDR1 is DFQATT, CDR2 SNEGSKA, per germline (reference sequence). The CDR3 has 11 amino acids. The CDR3 is CSARGDYEQYF. The CDR3 nucleotides are TGCAGTGCCCGGGGAGACTACGAGCAGTACTTC.

This sequence joins TRBV27 and TRBJ2-1, with TRBD2 matching over 8 bases. After removal of 0 bases from V and 13 bases from J, the junction contained 5 bases not matched to a gene. This CDR3 has 13 residues. Looked up from germline, CDR1 is MNHEY and CDR2 is SMNVEV (reference sequence). CDR3 residues: CASSLSVTSGQFF. The CDR3 DNA sequence: TGTGCCAGCAGTTTATCTGTCACTAGCGGACAGTTCTTC.

As to this clone: Other nucleotide sequences from this sample produce the same CDR3. The genes are TRBV15 and TRBJ2-7, with a possible D match to TRBD2 (5 bases). The germline V gene has CDR1 LNHNV and CDR2 YYDKDF (reference sequence). The CDR3 contains 14 residues. V was shortened by 1 base and J by 0 bases, with 7 bases between the two germline ends. The CDR3 reads CATSRAGSSYEQYF. The CDR3 nucleotides read TGTGCCACCAGCAGAGCTGGGAGCTCCTACGAGCAGTACTTC. Based on the CDR3 plus reference TRBV15 and TRBJ2-7, the full variable domain is DAMVIQNPRYQVTQFGKPVTLSCSQTLNHNVMYWYQQKSSQAPKLLFHYYDKDFNNEADTPDNFQSRRPNTSFCFLDIRSPGLGDTAMYLCATSRAGSSYEQYFGPGTRLTVT.

The rearrangement joins TRBV19 to TRBJ2-5; weak D call: TRBD2 (6 bases). CDR3 size: 15 residues. Germline CDR1 is LNHDA and CDR2 is SQIVND (reference sequence). V was trimmed by 0 bases and J by 5 bases, leaving 13 bases between them. The CDR3 is CASSIDRRGGETQYF. The CDR3 DNA sequence: TGTGCCAGTAGTATAGATCGGAGAGGAGGGGAGACCCAGTACTTC.

The gene calls are TRBV28 and TRBJ2-7; TRBD2 might be the D (6 bases). CDR1 is MDHEN and CDR2 is SYDVKM in the germline V gene. Trimming cost V 4 bases and J 6 bases, with 13 bases left between them. The CDR3 loop spans 13 amino acids. Here the CDR3 DNA reads TGTGCCAGCAGTTCAGTATTCGGGAGCGAGCAGTACGTC. It yields the protein CASSSVFGSEQYV.

The chain carries TRBV30 and TRBJ2-5, with 8 bases that match TRBD2. The CDR3 spans 15 residues. Germline V gene sequence: CDR1 GTSNPN, CDR2 SVGIG (reference sequence). With 2 bases clipped from V and 2 bases from J, the junction kept 7 bases outside the gene matches. Here the CDR3 reads CAWSKMGLGQETQYF. CDR3 DNA: TGTGCCTGGAGTAAAATGGGACTAGGTCAAGAGACCCAGTACTTC. Using reference TRBV30 and TRBJ2-5 for the parts outside the CDR3, the full variable domain is SQTIHQWPATLVQPVGSPLSLECTVEGTSNPNLYWYRQAAGRGLQLLFYSVGIGQISSEVPQNLSASRPQDRQFILSSKKLLLSDSGFYLCAWSKMGLGQETQYFGPGTRLLVL.

The rearrangement joins TRBV27 to TRBJ2-1; D possibly corresponds to TRBD2 (6 bases). The CDR3 extends over 12 amino acids. Trimming shortened V by 9 bases and J by 12 bases, and 18 bases separated the two germline ends. Germline V gene sequence: CDR1 MNHEY, CDR2 SMNVEV (reference sequence). CDR3 DNA sequence: TGTGCCAGGGGACTCCGGGTAGCGATGCAGTTCTTC. Translated: CARGLRVAMQFF.

This rearrangement joins TRBV27 to TRBJ1-4; 7 nucleotides agree with TRBD1. J gave up 1 base and V 5 bases, and 7 bases lay outside the gene matches. The CDR3 is 16 amino acids. CDR1 MNHEY and CDR2 SMNVEV come from the germline V gene (reference sequence). CDR3 coding DNA: TGTGCCAGCAGTCTAACAGGGGCACTAACTAATGAAAAACTGTTTTTT. It yields the protein CASSLTGALTNEKLFF.

For the CDR3, the DNA is TGCAGCGTTGTCGAACAGGGCCCTAATGAAAAACTGTTTTTT. This encodes CSVVEQGPNEKLFF. This chain uses TRBV29-1 with TRBJ1-4, with D possibly TRBD1 on 6 matching bases. CDR1 is SQVTM, CDR2 ANQGSEA, per germline. The CDR3 totals 14 residues. V gave up 4 bases and J gave up 3 bases, with 12 bases separating them.

For the CDR3, the DNA is TGTGCCAGCAGCGAAGGGACTAGCGGGAGCGGAAAGACCCAGTACTTC. Translated: CASSEGTSGSGKTQYF. This chain uses TRBV5-4 with TRBJ2-5; 14 bases line up with TRBD2. Germline CDR1 reads SGHNT; CDR2 reads YYREEE (reference sequence). The CDR3 is made up of 16 amino acids. V was clipped by 4 bases and J by 6 bases; unmatched bases: 8.

The gene calls are TRBV4-2 and TRBJ1-5; no clear D. Germline V lookup: CDR1 LGHNA, CDR2 YNFKEQ. This CDR3 is built from 15 residues. V lost 4 bases to trimming and J lost 0 bases, with 10 bases between them. CDR3: CASSPNPDSNQPQHF. In nucleotides, the CDR3 is TGTGCCAGCAGCCCCAACCCAGATAGCAATCAGCCCCAGCATTTT.

J is TRBJ2-1 and V is TRBV11-3; 9 bases match TRBD2. This CDR3 comprises 15 residues. CDR1 is SGHNT, CDR2 YENEEA, per germline. Unmatched junction bases numbered 5, after V lost 5 bases and J lost 3 bases. CDR3 in amino acids: CASSPLAGSYNEQFF. CDR3 sequence (DNA): TGTGCCAGCAGCCCCCTAGCGGGAAGCTACAATGAGCAGTTCTTC. Based on the CDR3 plus reference TRBV11-3 and TRBJ2-1, the full variable domain is EAGVVQSPRYKIIEKKQPVAFWCNPISGHNTLYWYLQNLGQGPELLIRYENEEAVDDSQLPKDRFSAERLKGVDSTLKIQPAELGDSAVYLCASSPLAGSYNEQFFGPGTRLTVL.